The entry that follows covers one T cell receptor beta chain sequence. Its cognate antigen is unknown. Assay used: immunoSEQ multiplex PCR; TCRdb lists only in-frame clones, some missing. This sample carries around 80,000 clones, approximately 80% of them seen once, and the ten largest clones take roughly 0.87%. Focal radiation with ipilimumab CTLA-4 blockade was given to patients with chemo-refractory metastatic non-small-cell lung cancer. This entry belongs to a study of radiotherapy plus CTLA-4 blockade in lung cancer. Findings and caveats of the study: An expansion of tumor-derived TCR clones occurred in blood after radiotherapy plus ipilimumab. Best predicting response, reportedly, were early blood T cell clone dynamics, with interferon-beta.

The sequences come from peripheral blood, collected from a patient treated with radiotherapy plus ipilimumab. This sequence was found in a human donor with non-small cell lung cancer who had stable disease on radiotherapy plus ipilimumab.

This CDR3 reads CASSPVVREGTEAFF. The DNA for the CDR3 is TGCGCCAGCAGCCCGGTGGTCAGGGAAGGGACTGAAGCTTTCTTT. V usage is TRBV5-1 and J usage is TRBJ1-1; weak D call: TRBD1 (5 bases). V was clipped by 4 bases and J by 5 bases, with 18 bases between them. The CDR3 is 15 residues long. CDR1 and CDR2 (germline): SGHRS, YFSETQ.